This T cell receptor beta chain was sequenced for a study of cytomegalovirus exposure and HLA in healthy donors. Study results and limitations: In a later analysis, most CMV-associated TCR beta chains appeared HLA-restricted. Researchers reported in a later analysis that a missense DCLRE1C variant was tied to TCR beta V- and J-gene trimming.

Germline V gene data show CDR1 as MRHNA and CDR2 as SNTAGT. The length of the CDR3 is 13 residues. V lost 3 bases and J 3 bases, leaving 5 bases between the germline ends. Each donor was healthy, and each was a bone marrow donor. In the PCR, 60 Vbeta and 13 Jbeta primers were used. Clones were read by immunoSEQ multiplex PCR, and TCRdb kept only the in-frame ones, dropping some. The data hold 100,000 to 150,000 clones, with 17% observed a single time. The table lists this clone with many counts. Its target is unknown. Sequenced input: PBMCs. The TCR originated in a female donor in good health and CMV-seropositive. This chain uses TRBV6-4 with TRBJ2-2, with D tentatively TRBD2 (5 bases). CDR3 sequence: CASSERDTGELFF. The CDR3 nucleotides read TGTGCCAGCAGTGAGCGGGACACCGGGGAGCTGTTTTTT.